The present T cell receptor beta chain was sequenced within a study of T cells after yellow fever vaccination. One entry per CDR3 protein, called by TCRdb with MiXCR from the 5' RACE reads. The table has some 420,000 distinct CDR3 sequences, approximately 18% seen once. This clonotype showed up just a few times. The antigen is unknown. Notes on the study in general: The study re-detected most primary-vaccination clones after the booster (around 96% CD4, around 89% CD8).

Per germline, CDR1 MNHEY and CDR2 SMNVEV (reference sequence). This CDR3 has 19 residues. Germline trimming cut 5 bases from V and 3 bases from J; bases unmatched to any gene: 19. The receptor comes from a man in his late teens or twenties who received the YFV17D yellow fever vaccine. The chain links TRBV27 to TRBJ1-2; 9 nucleotides match TRBD1. The starting material was PBMCs, obtained before the yellow fever booster vaccination. The CDR3 protein is CASSPVPHRDRARDYGYTF. CDR3 DNA: TGTGCCAGCAGTCCAGTCCCACACCGGGACAGGGCGAGGGACTATGGCTACACCTTC.